This TCR beta chain was profiled in a study of T cells in Graves' hyperthyroidism and ophthalmopathy (dated by TCRdb to the late 2010s). About the full investigation: Peripheral blood samples were taken at initial diagnosis, before any treatment was given. To identify TCR V-J signatures that set the groups apart, the researchers used a discovery cohort of about a hundred patients, made up of 40 to 45 with Graves' ophthalmopathy and approximately 57 with stable Graves' hyperthyroidism. Whether ophthalmopathy could be predicted prospectively was tested in an independent validation cohort made up of fewer than 20 hyperthyroidism patients plus 17 patients who later progressed to ophthalmopathy. The roughly 94 discovery patients were randomly split 7:3 into training and test sets. Thyroid tissue and blood T-cell repertoires from roughly six Graves' hyperthyroidism patients were also compared in the study. After blood sampling, hyperthyroidism patients were treated with methimazole at a starting dose of 30 mg daily, and ophthalmopathy patients were treated with high-dose intravenous methylprednisolone. The paper reports TCR Vbeta CDR3 sequencing of fewer than 150 peripheral blood samples: 40 to 45 ophthalmopathy, under 80 hyperthyroidism and some 17 progressor patients. The paper as a whole reports these results and caveats: Ophthalmopathy was separated from stable hyperthyroidism by a 13 V-J signature model, with about 86% sensitivity and about 81% specificity obtained in cross-validation and 80%/75% obtained in testing. In validation, progression to ophthalmopathy was predicted by the model with roughly 69% sensitivity and approximately 78% specificity, a median of 6.5 months before onset. Sample size was not statistically predetermined, and blinding of investigators to group allocation was not performed. Most expanded thyroid clonotypes (frequency above 0.001) were also found in blood, which suggests that blood repertoires may mirror thyroid immune responses.

A patient counted as having stable Graves' hyperthyroidism if no progression to ophthalmopathy occurred over 18 months of follow-up. Hyperthyroidism patients were aged 18 to 65 years and newly diagnosed, with disease duration of less than 2 months. Any patient with an uncontrolled infection, another autoimmune disease, pregnancy or lactation was excluded. Diagnoses were based on clinical symptoms, serum thyroxine and TRAb, thyroid ultrasound and orbital computed tomography. PBMCs were separated from approximately 10 ml of fresh peripheral blood using Ficoll-Paque density gradient centrifugation. Total RNA was extracted with Trizol reagent, and quality was checked on an Agilent 2100 Bioanalyzer. The TCR beta CDR3 regions were amplified from RNA transcripts. The TCR CDR3 was subjected to a first round of RT-PCR using the HTBI primer set and the Qiagen OneStep RT-PCR kit. The libraries were constructed in a second round of multiplex PCR and then size-selected and purified. Libraries were sequenced paired-end with 100 bp reads on an Illumina HiSeq2000. The study's processing was this. SOAPnuke was used to process the raw data, with reads discarded if the reads contained adapters or uncalled bases, had a mean Phred below 15, or lacked an exact constant-primer or identifier match. High-quality paired reads were merged with COPE v1.2.5, and unique nucleotide sequences were defined as clonotypes. MiTCR v1.1 was used to align clonotypes to the IMGT TRBV, TRBD and TRBJ reference segments. The analysis was restricted to V-J combinations with a frequency above 0.0001, which together covered over 99% of the repertoires. A TCS score was defined as the ratio of F50 (clonal expansion) to E x V (chaos), with BLOSUM62-based TCRdist applied between CDR3 peptides within each V-J. Welch's t-statistics and random forest reduced roughly 530 V-J features to 13, which were used in a naive Bayes classifier (R e1071). TCRdb reprocessed the public reads (quality trimming at Q25 with fastp, clone calling with MiXCR) and kept in-frame beta chains. Each entry is one CDR3 protein sequence, shown with its most common DNA and genes. None of the V and J calls come from the authors' own analysis; TCRdb made them. The table for this sample lists 500,000 to 750,000 distinct CDR3 sequences; 15% to 17% of them were counted only once. The ten largest clones represent around 7.8% of the sample.

This clonotype was observed a few times. The target of this receptor is not known. No base qualities exist here, and no much larger clone lies one base off it. Deletion took 8 bases off V and 7 bases off J, with a span of 20 bases between the germline ends. From its cysteine to its phenylalanine, the CDR3 spans 15 amino acids. The sequence is cut down to CDR3 DNA, 45 bases in frame from base 1. Reading the germline V gene gives CDR1 ENHRY and CDR2 SYGVKD. The receptor's source is a woman in her 30s with Graves' hyperthyroidism. Specimen: blood. This sequence uses TRBV10-3 and TRBJ1-4; the D segment cannot be called with confidence. The DNA sequence is TGTGCCATCCGTCCCGGCCTCGAGGGAGGTGAAAAACTGTTTTTT. This translates into CAIRPGLEGGEKLFF.